The 12 T cell receptor beta chains listed next were all sequenced from one sample in a study of T cells in Graves' hyperthyroidism and ophthalmopathy. From RNA transcripts, TCR beta CDR3 regions were amplified. Primed by the HTBI set, a first-round RT-PCR was run on the TCR CDR3. TCRdb called the multiplex PCR reads again in MiXCR, with one record for every CDR3 protein. The data hold hundreds of thousands of distinct CDR3 sequences, with around 15% observed a single time. The sample comprised blood. All receptors derive from a woman between 18 and 30 years old with Graves' hyperthyroidism.

This clonotype has at least ten counts. The V gene is TRBV2, the J gene TRBJ2-2; D gene ambiguous. This CDR3 spans 13 amino acids. Trimming took off 6 bases at V and 1 base at J, with 6 bases between the two ends. Germline V lookup: CDR1 SNHLY, CDR2 FYNNEI. The CDR3 DNA reads TGTGCCAGCAGGATAGGGAACACCGGGGAGCTGTTTTTT. This codes for CASRIGNTGELFF.

This clonotype occurred a few times. The CDR3 sequence is CASSAQIMNTEAFF. The CDR3 DNA is TGTGCCAGCAGCGCTCAAATCATGAACACTGAAGCTTTCTTT. The V call is TRBV9, the J call TRBJ1-1; D uncertain. V was shortened by 3 bases and J by 0 bases, with 9 bases between the two germline ends. The CDR3 contains 14 residues. Germline V gene data show CDR1 as SGDLS and CDR2 as YYNGEE.

The chain links TRBV5-1 to TRBJ2-5; 8 bases align to TRBD1. The V and J ends lost 4 bases and 5 bases, in that order; junction bases with no gene match: 10. CDR3 length: 15 residues. Germline V gene lookup returns CDR1 SGHRS and CDR2 YFSETQ. The CDR3 spells CASSGNTGGVETQYF. DNA for the CDR3: TGCGCCAGCAGCGGGAACACAGGGGGAGTGGAGACCCAGTACTTC. The full variable domain, its missing parts supplied by reference TRBV5-1 and TRBJ2-5, is KAGVTQTPRYLIKTRGQQVTLSCSPISGHRSVSWYQQTPGQGLQFLFEYFSETQRNKGNFPGRFSGRQFSNSRSEMNVSTLELGDSALYLCASSGNTGGVETQYFGPGTRLLVL.

CDR3 amino acids: CASSPSGRGGTEAFF. The CDR3 DNA follows: TGTGCCAGCAGCCCCTCGGGCAGGGGAGGAACTGAAGCTTTCTTT. The chain combines TRBV11-3 with TRBJ1-1, with D possibly being TRBD1 (6 bases). The CDR3 spans 15 residues. In germline, CDR1 is SGHNT, CDR2 YENEEA. The V end was cut by 5 bases, the J end by 5 bases, with 18 bases between.

As for this clonotype: A much larger clone is a single base away; this may be a read error. The rearrangement joins TRBV6-2 or TRBV6-3 to TRBJ2-2; D remains unclear. V was pared by 4 bases and J by 4 bases, with 7 bases between. The germline V gene encodes CDR1 MNHEY and CDR2 SVGEGT. The CDR3 contains 13 residues. The CDR3 coding sequence is TGTGCCAGCAGTTCCTCGAGCACCGGGGAGCTGTTTTTT. It yields the protein CASSSSSTGELFF.

The table lists this clonotype with many counts. The CDR3 DNA reads as TGTGCCAGCAGCCACGGACAGGACGGCGAGACCCAGTACTTC. Its translation is CASSHGQDGETQYF. The chain employs TRBV7-9 and TRBJ2-5; 7 bases are a match to TRBD1. The junction had 8 bases not matched to a gene; V was cut back by 5 bases and J by 5 bases. CDR1 is SEHNR and CDR2 is FQNEAQ in the germline V gene (reference sequence). The CDR3 is 14 amino acids. Supplemented by reference TRBV7-9 and TRBJ2-5, the full variable domain reads DTGVSQNPRHKITKRGQNVTFRCDPISEHNRLYWYRQTLGQGPEFLTYFQNEAQLEKSRLLSDRFSAERPKGSFSTLEIQRTEQGDSAMYLCASSHGQDGETQYFGPGTRLLVL.

This clonotype showed up just a few times. The chain couples TRBV7-9 to TRBJ2-7, with TRBD1 matching over 9 bases. V lost 5 bases to trimming and J lost 2 bases; unmatched junction nucleotides: 7. In germline, CDR1 is SEHNR, CDR2 FQNEAQ (reference sequence). This CDR3 comprises 15 residues. The CDR3 nucleotides are TGTGCCAGCAGCCCCGGACAGGGGAGCCCCTACGAGCAGTACTTC. Protein product: CASSPGQGSPYEQYF.

This clonotype was detected many times. The chain joins TRBV5-1 to TRBJ1-2, with D perhaps matching TRBD1 (6 bases). The germline gives CDR1 SGHRS, CDR2 YFSETQ. V lost 2 bases, J lost 5 bases, and 19 bases lay in between. The CDR3 sequence is 16 residues long. CDR3 sequence reads: CASSLDQAGELYGYTF. Here the CDR3 DNA reads TGCGCCAGCAGCTTAGACCAGGCAGGGGAACTTTATGGCTACACCTTC.

The CDR3 nucleotides read TGTGCCAGCAGTTTGGGAGGGGTGGACAATCAGCCCCAGCATTTT. Translation: CASSLGGVDNQPQHF. This chain uses TRBV28 with TRBJ1-5, with D possibly being TRBD1 (5 bases). CDR3 size: 15 residues. The V end was cut by 3 bases, the J end by 3 bases, with 12 bases between. CDR1 is MDHEN and CDR2 is SYDVKM in the germline V gene.

In its sample, this clonotype was seen a few times. J is TRBJ1-1 and V is TRBV29-1; weak D call: TRBD1 (5 bases). In germline, CDR1 is SQVTM, CDR2 ANQGSEA. V was trimmed by 4 bases and J by 7 bases, leaving 7 bases between them. This CDR3 has 10 amino acids. The CDR3 sequence is CSVGGGEAFF. CDR3 sequence (DNA): TGCAGCGTTGGGGGGGGTGAAGCTTTCTTT.

The chain couples TRBV24-1 to TRBJ1-5; D ambiguous. The ends were cut back, 7 bases at V and 5 bases at J, with 2 bases in the middle. This CDR3 has 10 amino acids. Germline V CDR1 and CDR2: KGHDR, SFDVKD. The CDR3 is CATRDQPQHF. The CDR3, as DNA: TGTGCCACCAGGGATCAGCCCCAGCATTTT.

V usage is TRBV20-1 and J usage is TRBJ1-3; no clear D. V was cut by 1 base and J by 2 bases, with 12 bases left in between. This CDR3 spans 15 amino acids. Germline loops: CDR1 DFQATT, CDR2 SNEGSKA (reference sequence). The CDR3 DNA reads TGCAGTGCTAGAGCAGACGAGGCCCCTGGAAACACCATATATTTT. This codes for CSARADEAPGNTIYF.